This TCR beta chain was identified during a study of shared clonotypes between healthy human individuals. Study outcomes and limitations: The naive CD4 repertoires of a few donors were compared, and about 5% of clonotypes were shared.

In regard to this clone: Its target is unknown. This same CDR3 is encoded by further DNA sequences in the sample.

Profiled with immunoSEQ multiplex PCR; TCRdb holds only in-frame clones, not every one. The table has about 1 million clones, roughly 80% seen once; the top ten hold approximately 1.3%. Germline V gene lookup returns CDR1 SGHRS and CDR2 YFSETQ. The CDR3 loop spans 13 amino acids. Unmatched junction bases numbered 4, after V lost 4 bases and J lost 8 bases. The receptor's source is a man aged 18 to 35 in good health. The material sequenced was memory CD4+ T cells sorted from blood. Stated subset: CD45RA-negative fraction. The chain carries TRBV5-1 and TRBJ1-2, with 11 positions matching TRBD1. The CDR3 nucleotides read TGCGCCAGCAGCCCGGGACAGGGGGAAGGCTACACCTTC. Residues: CASSPGQGEGYTF.